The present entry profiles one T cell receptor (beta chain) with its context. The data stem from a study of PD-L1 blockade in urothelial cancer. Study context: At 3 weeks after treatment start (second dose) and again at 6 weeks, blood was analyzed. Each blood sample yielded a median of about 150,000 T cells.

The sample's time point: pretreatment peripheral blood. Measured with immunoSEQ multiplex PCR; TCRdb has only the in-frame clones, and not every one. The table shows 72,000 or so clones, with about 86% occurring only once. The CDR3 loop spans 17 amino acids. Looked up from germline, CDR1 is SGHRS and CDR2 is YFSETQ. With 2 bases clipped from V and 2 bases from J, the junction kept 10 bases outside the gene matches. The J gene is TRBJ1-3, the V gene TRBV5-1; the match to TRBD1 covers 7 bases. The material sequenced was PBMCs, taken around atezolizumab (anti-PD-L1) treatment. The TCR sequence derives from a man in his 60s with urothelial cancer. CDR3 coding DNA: TGCGCCAGCAGCTTACTCCCTGACAGGGTGGCTGGAAACACCATATATTTT. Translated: CASSLLPDRVAGNTIYF.